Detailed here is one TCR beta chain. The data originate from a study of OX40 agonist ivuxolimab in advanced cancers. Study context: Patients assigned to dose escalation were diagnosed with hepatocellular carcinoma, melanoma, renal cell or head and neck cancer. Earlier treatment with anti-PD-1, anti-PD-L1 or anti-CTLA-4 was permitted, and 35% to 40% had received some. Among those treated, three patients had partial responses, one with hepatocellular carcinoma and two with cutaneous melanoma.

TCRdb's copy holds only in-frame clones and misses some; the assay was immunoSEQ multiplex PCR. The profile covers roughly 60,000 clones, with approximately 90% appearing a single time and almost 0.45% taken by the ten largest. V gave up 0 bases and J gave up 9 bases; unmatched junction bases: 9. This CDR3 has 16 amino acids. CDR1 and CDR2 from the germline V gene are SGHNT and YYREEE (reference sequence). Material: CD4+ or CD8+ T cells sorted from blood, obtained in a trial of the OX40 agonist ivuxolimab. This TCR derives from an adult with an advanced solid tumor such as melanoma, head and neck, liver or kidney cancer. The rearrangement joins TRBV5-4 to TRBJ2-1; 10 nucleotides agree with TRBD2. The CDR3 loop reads CASSLAGTSVFGEQFF. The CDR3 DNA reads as TGTGCCAGCAGCTTGGCCGGGACTAGCGTATTCGGTGAGCAGTTCTTC.